Listed below are T cell receptor beta chains from one sample, sequenced in a study of T cell repertoires in aging, cancer and after chemotherapy. TCRdb re-called the multiplex PCR reads with MiXCR, one entry per CDR3 protein. The sample holds 3,900 or so distinct CDR3 sequences; around 32% are singletons and the top ten take about 22%. Sequenced input: blood. The source is a human donor with a solid tumor. CDR3s include the opening cysteine and the closing phenylalanine or tryptophan. The order of the fields is clone size, V gene, J gene, CDR3 length, D gene, CDR3 protein, CDR3 DNA. D genes are given only for firm matches. Not every row has a clone size; where given, it reads once, few, many or a size class.

clone_size: few
v_call: TRBV12-3/TRBV12-4
j_call: TRBJ1-2
cdr3_length: 14
d_call: -
cdr3_aa: CASSWDSEFYGYTF
cdr3_nt: TGTGCCAGCAGTTGGGACTCCGAGTTCTATGGCTACACCTTC

clone_size: -
v_call: TRBV10-2
j_call: TRBJ1-2
cdr3_length: 13
d_call: -
cdr3_aa: CATLSGGNYGYTF
cdr3_nt: TGCGCCACACTAAGTGGGGGCAACTATGGCTACACCTTC

clone_size: large
v_call: TRBV29-1
j_call: TRBJ2-6
cdr3_length: 14
d_call: -
cdr3_aa: CSVDGALGANVLTF
cdr3_nt: TGCAGCGTTGACGGGGCCTTGGGGGCCAACGTCCTGACTTTC

clone_size: medium-sized
v_call: TRBV30
j_call: TRBJ1-6
cdr3_length: 13
d_call: -
cdr3_aa: CAWTGRAGSPLHF
cdr3_nt: TGTGCCTGGACGGGCAGGGCTGGCTCACCCCTCCACTTT

clone_size: -
v_call: TRBV5-4
j_call: TRBJ2-3
cdr3_length: 17
d_call: TRBD2
cdr3_aa: CASRSGSRAGGPDTQYF
cdr3_nt: TGTGCCAGCAGGTCGGGATCCCGGGCGGGAGGGCCAGATACGCAGTATTTT

clone_size: -
v_call: TRBV15
j_call: TRBJ2-5
cdr3_length: 14
d_call: TRBD1
cdr3_aa: CATSRERQGKTQYF
cdr3_nt: TGTGCCACCAGCAGAGAAAGACAGGGAAAGACCCAGTACTTC

clone_size: -
v_call: TRBV13
j_call: TRBJ1-1
cdr3_length: 14
d_call: -
cdr3_aa: CASSFLLGVTEAFF
cdr3_nt: TGTGCCAGCAGCTTCCTTCTTGGGGTCACTGAAGCTTTCTTT

clone_size: -
v_call: TRBV7-9
j_call: TRBJ1-2
cdr3_length: 15
d_call: -
cdr3_aa: CASSLSPGGPYGYTF
cdr3_nt: TGTGCCAGCAGCTTATCCCCCGGGGGGCCATATGGCTACACCTTC

clone_size: -
v_call: TRBV19
j_call: TRBJ2-1
cdr3_length: 14
d_call: -
cdr3_aa: CASSIISFGNEQFF
cdr3_nt: TGTGCCAGTAGTATAATTAGTTTTGGCAATGAGCAGTTCTTC

clone_size: medium-sized
v_call: TRBV12-3/TRBV12-4
j_call: TRBJ2-3
cdr3_length: 16
d_call: TRBD2
cdr3_aa: CASLYFLAGEADTQYF
cdr3_nt: TGTGCCAGCCTATATTTTCTAGCGGGAGAGGCAGATACGCAGTATTTT

clone_size: few
v_call: TRBV6-5
j_call: TRBJ1-2
cdr3_length: 13
d_call: -
cdr3_aa: CASRDSGNYGYTF
cdr3_nt: TGTGCCAGCAGGGACTCTGGGAACTATGGCTACACCTTC

clone_size: medium-sized
v_call: TRBV30
j_call: TRBJ2-5
cdr3_length: 15
d_call: -
cdr3_aa: CAWSAIQGNQETQYF
cdr3_nt: TGTGCCTGGAGTGCCATACAGGGTAACCAAGAGACCCAGTACTTC

clone_size: -
v_call: TRBV11-2
j_call: TRBJ1-2
cdr3_length: 13
d_call: TRBD1
cdr3_aa: CASSSRDSYGYTF
cdr3_nt: TGTGCCAGCAGCTCCCGGGACAGCTATGGCTACACCTTC

clone_size: few
v_call: TRBV6-1
j_call: TRBJ2-3
cdr3_length: 17
d_call: -
cdr3_aa: CASSEGPGVGAPDTQYF
cdr3_nt: TGTGCCAGCAGTGAAGGCCCCGGGGTGGGGGCCCCAGATACGCAGTATTTT

clone_size: few
v_call: TRBV5-5
j_call: TRBJ1-1
cdr3_length: 15
d_call: TRBD1
cdr3_aa: CASSQRQGLNTEAFF
cdr3_nt: TGTGCCAGCAGCCAACGACAGGGCCTAAACACTGAAGCTTTCTTT

clone_size: few
v_call: TRBV18
j_call: TRBJ2-7
cdr3_length: 12
d_call: -
cdr3_aa: CASSDDGHEQYF
cdr3_nt: TGTGCCAGCTCGGATGATGGGCACGAGCAGTACTTC

clone_size: -
v_call: TRBV6-5
j_call: TRBJ1-2
cdr3_length: 13
d_call: -
cdr3_aa: CASSSTGFYGYTF
cdr3_nt: TGTGCCAGCAGTTCCACAGGGTTCTATGGCTACACCTTC

clone_size: few
v_call: TRBV19
j_call: TRBJ1-2
cdr3_length: 14
d_call: -
cdr3_aa: CASSIDRGGYGYTF
cdr3_nt: TGTGCCAGTAGTATAGATCGTGGGGGATATGGCTACACCTTC